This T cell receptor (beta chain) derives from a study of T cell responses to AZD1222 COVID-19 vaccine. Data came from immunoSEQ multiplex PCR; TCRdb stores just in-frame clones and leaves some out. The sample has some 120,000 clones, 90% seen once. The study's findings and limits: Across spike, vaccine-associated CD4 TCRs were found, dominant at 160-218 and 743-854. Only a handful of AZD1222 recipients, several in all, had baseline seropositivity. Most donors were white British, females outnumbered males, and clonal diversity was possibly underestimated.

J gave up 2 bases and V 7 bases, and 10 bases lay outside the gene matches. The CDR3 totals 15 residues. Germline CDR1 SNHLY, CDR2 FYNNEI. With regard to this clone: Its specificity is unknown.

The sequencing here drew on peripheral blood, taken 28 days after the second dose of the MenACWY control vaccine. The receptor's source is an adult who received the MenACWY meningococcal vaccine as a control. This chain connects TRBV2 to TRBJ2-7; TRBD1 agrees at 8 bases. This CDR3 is CASNGFPGGAYEQYF. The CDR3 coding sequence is TGTGCCAGCAACGGGTTCCCAGGGGGCGCCTACGAGCAGTACTTC.